The rows below give T cell receptor beta chains drawn from one sample of a study of radiotherapy plus CTLA-4 blockade in lung cancer. The assay was immunoSEQ multiplex PCR, and TCRdb's table has in-frame clones only and misses some. The sample holds some 110,000 clones, roughly 74% seen once. This sample comprised peripheral blood, obtained from a patient treated with radiotherapy plus ipilimumab. The receptors were gathered from a human donor with non-small cell lung cancer who had a partial response to radiotherapy plus ipilimumab. Both conserved end residues are part of each CDR3. Fields, in order: J gene, D gene, clone size, V gene, CDR3 protein, CDR3 DNA. D genes are given only for firm matches. Size is omitted from some rows. Given values are once, few, many or a class for expanded clones.

>TRBJ2-4|.|.|TRBV5-1
CASSLAPAVKNIQYF
TGCGCCAGCAGCTTGGCCCCAGCGGTCAAAAACATTCAGTACTTC
>TRBJ2-1|TRBD2|few|TRBV4-2
CASSQGTSSYNEQFF
TGTGCCAGCAGCCAAGGGACTAGCAGCTACAATGAGCAGTTCTTC
>TRBJ1-3|TRBD1|once|TRBV9
CASSPRGDRGGGNTIYF
TGTGCCAGCAGCCCCAGGGGCGACAGGGGTGGTGGAAACACCATATATTTT
>TRBJ1-4|.|.|TRBV19
CASSWARINEKLFF
TGTGCCAGTAGCTGGGCCAGGATTAATGAAAAACTGTTTTTT
>TRBJ2-7|TRBD1|once|TRBV28
CASSPSGQGGYEQYF
TGTGCCAGCAGTCCGTCGGGACAGGGGGGCTACGAGCAGTACTTC
>TRBJ1-5|.|.|TRBV6-1
CASNKGDYSNQPQHF
TGTGCCAGCAACAAGGGGGACTATAGCAATCAGCCCCAGCATTTT
>TRBJ2-7|TRBD2|.|TRBV19
CASSMLAGGFGDEQYF
TGTGCCAGTAGTATGCTGGCGGGAGGGTTCGGCGACGAGCAGTACTTC
>TRBJ1-2|.|.|TRBV7-9
CASSLVGGGDGYTF
TGTGCCAGCAGCTTAGTGGGCGGAGGGGACGGCTACACCTTC
>TRBJ2-5|.|.|TRBV21-1
CASSNEKMKETQYF
TGTGCCAGCAGCAATGAGAAGATGAAAGAGACCCAGTACTTC
>TRBJ2-6|.|.|TRBV6-5
CASSYSWSAGANVLTF
TGTGCCAGCAGTTACTCTTGGAGCGCTGGGGCCAACGTCCTGACTTTC
>TRBJ1-4|.|.|TRBV18
CASSALNEKLFF
TGTGCCAGCTCAGCCCTAAATGAAAAACTGTTTTTT
>TRBJ1-2|.|.|TRBV5-1
CASSYSPGETNYGYTF
TGCGCCAGCAGCTATTCACCGGGGGAAACAAACTATGGCTACACCTTC
>TRBJ2-7|.|.|TRBV5-1
CASTTNTGNYEQYF
TGCGCCAGCACCACTAATACAGGGAACTACGAGCAGTACTTC
>TRBJ1-4|.|.|TRBV11-2
CASSLSRVTEKLFF
TGTGCCAGCAGCTTAAGCAGGGTTACTGAAAAACTGTTTTTT
>TRBJ2-3|.|.|TRBV10-3
CAISGQVAGDTQYF
TGTGCCATCAGTGGACAGGTTGCCGGAGATACGCAGTATTTT
>TRBJ1-1|TRBD1|once|TRBV5-1
CASSLAGGYTEAFF
TGCGCCAGCAGCCTCGCAGGGGGGTACACTGAAGCTTTCTTT
>TRBJ1-2|.|.|TRBV10-3
CAISEGRDNYGYTF
TGTGCCATCAGTGAGGGCAGGGATAACTATGGCTACACCTTC
>TRBJ1-4|.|.|TRBV6-1
CASSGPLGGPTNEKLFF
TGTGCCAGCAGTGGTCCCTTGGGGGGGCCAACTAATGAAAAACTGTTTTTT
>TRBJ1-6|.|.|TRBV4-3
CASSQEATLNSPLHF
TGCGCCAGCAGCCAAGAGGCAACCCTTAATTCACCCCTCCACTTT
>TRBJ1-2|TRBD1|.|TRBV16
CASSLLGQGASGYTF
TGTGCCAGCAGCCTACTGGGACAGGGGGCTTCTGGCTACACCTTC
>TRBJ2-3|.|few|TRBV21-1
CASSKAFLDTQYF
TGTGCCAGCAGCAAAGCCTTTCTAGATACGCAGTATTTT
>TRBJ1-4|.|.|TRBV5-6
CASSTNPGLLATNEKLFF
TGTGCCAGCAGCACAAACCCAGGACTTTTGGCAACTAATGAAAAACTGTTTTTT
>TRBJ2-7|TRBD2|.|TRBV5-1
CASSPTSGSPPQQYF
TGCGCCAGCAGCCCCACTAGCGGGAGCCCCCCCCAGCAGTACTTC
>TRBJ2-5|.|.|TRBV9
CASSVSSQETQYF
TGTGCCAGCAGCGTATCCAGTCAAGAGACCCAGTACTTC
>TRBJ2-2|TRBD1|.|TRBV5-5
CASSLEQGANTGELFF
TGTGCCAGCAGCTTAGAACAGGGGGCGAACACCGGGGAGCTGTTTTTT
>TRBJ2-2|TRBD1|.|TRBV5-4
CASSTPGTGYTGELFF
TGTGCCAGCAGCACCCCCGGGACAGGTTACACCGGGGAGCTGTTTTTT
>TRBJ2-7|.|.|TRBV6-1
CASSYQGSYEQYF
TGTGCCAGCTCTTATCAGGGCTCCTACGAGCAGTACTTC
>TRBJ1-4|.|.|TRBV27
CASSLSTGPPTNEKLFF
TGTGCCAGCAGTTTATCGACAGGTCCCCCAACTAATGAAAAACTGTTTTTT
>TRBJ1-4|.|.|TRBV7-9
CASSLGQANEKLFF
TGTGCCAGCAGCTTGGGACAAGCTAATGAAAAACTGTTTTTT
>TRBJ1-4|.|.|TRBV6-5
CASRERGRGEKLFF
TGTGCCAGCAGGGAGCGGGGGCGAGGTGAAAAACTGTTTTTT
>TRBJ2-2|.|.|TRBV2
CASATGPFHTGELFF
TGTGCCAGCGCTACAGGGCCCTTCCACACCGGGGAGCTGTTTTTT
>TRBJ2-2|.|.|TRBV2
CASSVRRDTGELFF
TGTGCCAGCAGTGTCAGGAGGGACACCGGGGAGCTGTTTTTT
>TRBJ2-1|TRBD1|once|TRBV18
CASSPDRSNEQFF
TGTGCCAGCTCACCGGACAGGAGCAATGAGCAGTTCTTC
>TRBJ2-1|.|.|TRBV28
CASSRKTIGNEQFF
TGTGCCAGCAGTCGAAAGACAATCGGCAATGAGCAGTTCTTC
>TRBJ2-7|TRBD1|.|TRBV2
CASTGTGVYEQYF
TGTGCCAGCACCGGGACAGGGGTCTACGAGCAGTACTTC
>TRBJ2-1|TRBD2|once|TRBV2
CACAGGPSSYNEQFF
TGTGCCTGCGCGGGAGGGCCTAGCTCCTACAATGAGCAGTTCTTC
>TRBJ2-2|TRBD2|once|TRBV7-9
CASTQVAGQSNTGELFF
TGTGCCAGCACCCAGGTAGCGGGCCAATCGAACACCGGGGAGCTGTTTTTT
>TRBJ2-1|TRBD2|.|TRBV5-1
CASSLGLAGIDEQFF
TGCGCCAGCAGCTTGGGACTAGCGGGAATCGACGAGCAGTTCTTC
>TRBJ2-5|.|.|TRBV18
CASSPASAAGTQYF
TGTGCCAGCTCACCGGCTAGCGCCGCCGGGACCCAGTACTTC
>TRBJ1-6|.|once|TRBV10-3
CAIRGAPLPSPLHF
TGTGCCATCAGAGGGGCCCCTCTTCCCTCACCCCTCCACTTT
>TRBJ2-7|TRBD2|.|TRBV11-2
CASSLSGSVSSYEQYF
TGTGCCAGCAGCTTAAGCGGGAGTGTTAGCTCCTACGAGCAGTACTTC
>TRBJ2-1|.|.|TRBV30
CAWSGITYNEQFF
TGTGCCTGGAGTGGTATTACCTACAATGAGCAGTTCTTC
>TRBJ1-2|.|.|TRBV6-5
CASSYLQGNYGYTF
TGTGCCAGCAGTTACTTACAGGGAAACTATGGCTACACCTTC
>TRBJ2-3|.|.|TRBV30
CAWSSSGFADTQYF
TGTGCCTGGAGTTCCAGCGGCTTCGCAGATACGCAGTATTTT
>TRBJ2-3|TRBD1|.|TRBV19
CASSIRQGVADTQYF
TGTGCCAGTAGTATCAGACAGGGGGTAGCAGATACGCAGTATTTT
>TRBJ1-1|TRBD1|few|TRBV27
CASSPRTGTGNTEAFF
TGTGCCAGCAGTCCGCGGACAGGGACGGGGAACACTGAAGCTTTCTTT
>TRBJ1-5|.|.|TRBV19
CASSIAVATGYNQPQHF
TGTGCCAGTAGTATCGCGGTCGCGACAGGCTACAATCAGCCCCAGCATTTT
>TRBJ2-2|.|once|TRBV5-1
CATAGTQNTGELFF
TGCGCCACCGCCGGGACTCAAAACACCGGGGAGCTGTTTTTT
>TRBJ2-1|.|.|TRBV5-4
CASSFGSETRQLF
TGTGCCAGCAGCTTTGGTTCGGAGACTCGTCAGCTCTTC
>TRBJ1-3|.|.|TRBV19
CASKRQGSGNTIYF
TGTGCCAGTAAGAGGCAGGGCTCTGGAAACACCATATATTTT
>TRBJ1-4|.|many|TRBV5-1
CASSLWVGGPTSAHRNEKLFF
TGCGCCAGCAGCTTATGGGTCGGGGGTCCGACCTCGGCCCACCGTAATGAAAAACTGTTTTTT
>TRBJ1-3|TRBD1|.|TRBV9
CASSPGTGASGNTIYF
TGTGCCAGCAGCCCAGGGACAGGGGCCTCTGGAAACACCATATATTTT
>TRBJ2-1|.|.|TRBV9
CASSVDGVGYNEQFF
TGTGCCAGCAGCGTAGACGGGGTGGGGTACAATGAGCAGTTCTTC